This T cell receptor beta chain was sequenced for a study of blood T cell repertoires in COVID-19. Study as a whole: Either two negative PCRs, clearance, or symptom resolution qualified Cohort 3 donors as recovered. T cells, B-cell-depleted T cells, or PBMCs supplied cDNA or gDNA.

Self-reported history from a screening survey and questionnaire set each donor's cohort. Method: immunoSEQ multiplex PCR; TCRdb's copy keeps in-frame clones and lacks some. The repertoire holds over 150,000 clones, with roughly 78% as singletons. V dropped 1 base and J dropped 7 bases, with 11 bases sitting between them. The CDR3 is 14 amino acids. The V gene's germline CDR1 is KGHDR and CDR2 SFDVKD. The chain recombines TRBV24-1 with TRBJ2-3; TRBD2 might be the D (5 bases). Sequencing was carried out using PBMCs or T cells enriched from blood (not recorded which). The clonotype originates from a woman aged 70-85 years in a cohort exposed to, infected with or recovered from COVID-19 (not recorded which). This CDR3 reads CATSDFRGTHTQYF. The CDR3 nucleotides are TGTGCCACCAGTGATTTCCGGGGTACACATACGCAGTATTTT.